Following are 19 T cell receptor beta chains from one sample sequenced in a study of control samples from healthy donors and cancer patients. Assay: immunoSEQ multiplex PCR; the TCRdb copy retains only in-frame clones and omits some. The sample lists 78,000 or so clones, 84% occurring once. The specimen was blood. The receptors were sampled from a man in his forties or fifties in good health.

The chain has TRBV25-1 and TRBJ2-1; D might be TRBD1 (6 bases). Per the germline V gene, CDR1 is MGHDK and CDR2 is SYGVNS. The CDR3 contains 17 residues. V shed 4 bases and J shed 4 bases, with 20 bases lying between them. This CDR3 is CASSAPPGAGVYNEQFF. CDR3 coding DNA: TGTGCCAGCAGTGCACCCCCCGGGGCAGGGGTGTACAATGAGCAGTTCTTC.

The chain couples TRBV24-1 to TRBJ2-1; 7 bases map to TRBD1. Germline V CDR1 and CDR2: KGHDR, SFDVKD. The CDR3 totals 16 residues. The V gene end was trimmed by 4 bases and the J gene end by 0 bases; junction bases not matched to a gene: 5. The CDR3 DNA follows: TGTGCCACCAGTGACCCGGGACAGAGCTCCTACAATGAGCAGTTCTTC. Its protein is CATSDPGQSSYNEQFF.

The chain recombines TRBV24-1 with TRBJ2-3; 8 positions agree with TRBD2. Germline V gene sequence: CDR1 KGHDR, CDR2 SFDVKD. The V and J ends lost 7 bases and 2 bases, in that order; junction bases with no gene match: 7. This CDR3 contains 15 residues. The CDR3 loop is CATRGPSGHTDTQYF. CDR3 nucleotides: TGTGCCACCAGGGGGCCTAGCGGGCACACAGATACGCAGTATTTT.

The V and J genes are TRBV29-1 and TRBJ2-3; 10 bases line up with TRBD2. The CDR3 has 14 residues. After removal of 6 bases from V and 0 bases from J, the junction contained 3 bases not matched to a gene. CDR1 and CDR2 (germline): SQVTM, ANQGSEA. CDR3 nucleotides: TGCAGCGTGGGACTAGCGTCTAGCACAGATACGCAGTATTTT. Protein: CSVGLASSTDTQYF.

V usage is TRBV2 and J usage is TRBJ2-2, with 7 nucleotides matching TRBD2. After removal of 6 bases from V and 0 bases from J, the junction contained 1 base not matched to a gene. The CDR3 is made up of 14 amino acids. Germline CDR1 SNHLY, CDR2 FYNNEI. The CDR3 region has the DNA TGTGCCAGCAGGGGAGGGGCGAACACCGGGGAGCTGTTTTTT. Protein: CASRGGANTGELFF. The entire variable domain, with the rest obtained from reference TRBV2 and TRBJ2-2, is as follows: EPEVTQTPSHQVTQMGQEVILRCVPISNHLYFYWYRQILGQKVEFLVSFYNNEISEKSEIFDDQFSVERPDGSNFTLKIRSTKLEDSAMYFCASRGGANTGELFFGEGSRLTVL.

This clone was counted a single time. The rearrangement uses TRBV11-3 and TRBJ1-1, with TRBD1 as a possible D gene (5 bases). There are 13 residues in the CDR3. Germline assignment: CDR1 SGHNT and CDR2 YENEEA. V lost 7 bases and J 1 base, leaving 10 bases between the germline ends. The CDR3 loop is CASTNTGNTEAFF. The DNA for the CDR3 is TGTGCCAGCACTAATACAGGGAACACTGAAGCTTTCTTT.

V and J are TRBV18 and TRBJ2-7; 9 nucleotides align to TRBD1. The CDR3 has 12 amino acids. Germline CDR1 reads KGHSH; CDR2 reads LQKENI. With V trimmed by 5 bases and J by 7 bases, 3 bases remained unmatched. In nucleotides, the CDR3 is TGTGCCAGCTCAGAACAGGGGGCTGAGCAGTACTTC. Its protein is CASSEQGAEQYF.

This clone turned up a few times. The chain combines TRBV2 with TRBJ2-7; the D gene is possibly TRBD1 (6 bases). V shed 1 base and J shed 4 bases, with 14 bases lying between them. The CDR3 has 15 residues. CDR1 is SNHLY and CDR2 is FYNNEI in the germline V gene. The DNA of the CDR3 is TGTGCCAGCAGTGAAGGATCCGCAGGGGAGTACGAGCAGTACTTC. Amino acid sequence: CASSEGSAGEYEQYF. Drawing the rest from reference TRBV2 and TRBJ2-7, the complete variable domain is EPEVTQTPSHQVTQMGQEVILRCVPISNHLYFYWYRQILGQKVEFLVSFYNNEISEKSEIFDDQFSVERPDGSNFTLKIRSTKLEDSAMYFCASSEGSAGEYEQYFGPGTRLTVT.

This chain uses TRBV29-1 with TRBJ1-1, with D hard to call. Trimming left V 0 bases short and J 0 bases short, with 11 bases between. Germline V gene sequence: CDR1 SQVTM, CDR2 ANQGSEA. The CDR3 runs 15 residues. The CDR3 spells CSVEDLQPMNTEAFF. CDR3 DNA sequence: TGCAGCGTTGAAGATCTACAGCCTATGAACACTGAAGCTTTCTTT.

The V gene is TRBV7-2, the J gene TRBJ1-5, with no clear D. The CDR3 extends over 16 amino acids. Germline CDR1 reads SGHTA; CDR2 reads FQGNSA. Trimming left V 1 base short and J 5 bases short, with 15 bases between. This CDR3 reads CASSLVVTNGDQPQHF. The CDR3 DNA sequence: TGTGCCAGCAGCTTAGTTGTGACTAACGGCGATCAGCCCCAGCATTTT.

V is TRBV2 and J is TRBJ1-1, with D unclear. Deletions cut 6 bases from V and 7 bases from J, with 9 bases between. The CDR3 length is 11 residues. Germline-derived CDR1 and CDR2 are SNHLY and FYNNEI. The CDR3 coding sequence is TGTGCCAGCAGCTCGTACGGTGAAGCTTTCTTT. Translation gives CASSSYGEAFF.

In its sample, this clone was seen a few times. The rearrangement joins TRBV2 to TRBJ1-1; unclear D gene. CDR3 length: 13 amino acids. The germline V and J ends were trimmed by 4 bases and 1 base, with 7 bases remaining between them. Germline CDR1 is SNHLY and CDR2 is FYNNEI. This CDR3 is CASSGERNTEAFF. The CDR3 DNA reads TGTGCCAGCAGTGGGGAGCGGAACACTGAAGCTTTCTTT. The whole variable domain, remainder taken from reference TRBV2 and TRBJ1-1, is EPEVTQTPSHQVTQMGQEVILRCVPISNHLYFYWYRQILGQKVEFLVSFYNNEISEKSEIFDDQFSVERPDGSNFTLKIRSTKLEDSAMYFCASSGERNTEAFFGQGTRLTVV.

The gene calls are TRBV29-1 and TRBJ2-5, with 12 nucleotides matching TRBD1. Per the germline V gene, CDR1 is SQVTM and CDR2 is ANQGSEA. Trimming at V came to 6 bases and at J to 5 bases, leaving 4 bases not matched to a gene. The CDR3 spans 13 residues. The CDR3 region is CSVGTGGGETQYF. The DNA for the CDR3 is TGCAGCGTGGGGACAGGGGGCGGGGAGACCCAGTACTTC.

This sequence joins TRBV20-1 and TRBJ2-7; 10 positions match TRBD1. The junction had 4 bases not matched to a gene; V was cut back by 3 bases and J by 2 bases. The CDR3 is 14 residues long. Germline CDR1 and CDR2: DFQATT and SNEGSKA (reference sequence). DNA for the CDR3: TGCAGTGCTAGTGGCGGACAGGGGGCCTACGAGCAGTACTTC. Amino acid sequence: CSASGGQGAYEQYF.

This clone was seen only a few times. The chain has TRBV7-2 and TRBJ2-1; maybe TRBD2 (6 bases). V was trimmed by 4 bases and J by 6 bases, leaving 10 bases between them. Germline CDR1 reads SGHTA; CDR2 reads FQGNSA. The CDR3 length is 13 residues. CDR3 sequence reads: CASSYTEGNEQFF. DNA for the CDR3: TGTGCCAGCAGCTATACGGAGGGCAATGAGCAGTTCTTC.

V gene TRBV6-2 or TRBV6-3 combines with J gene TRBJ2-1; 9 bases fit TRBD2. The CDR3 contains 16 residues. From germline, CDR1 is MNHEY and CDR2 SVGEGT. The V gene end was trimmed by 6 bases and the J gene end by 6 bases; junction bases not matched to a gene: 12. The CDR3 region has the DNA TGTGCCAGCAGCCCGCTCGGAGCGGGAGGCGTCAATGAGCAGTTCTTC. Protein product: CASSPLGAGGVNEQFF.

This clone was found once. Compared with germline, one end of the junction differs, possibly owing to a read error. The CDR3 loop is CASSLYSGSNTGELFF. The CDR3, as DNA: TGTGCCAGCAGCTTATACAGCGGGAGCAACACCGGGGAGCTGTTTTTT. The J gene is TRBJ2-2, the V gene TRBV27; 8 bases match TRBD2. This CDR3 contains 16 residues. Germline-derived CDR1 and CDR2 are MNHEY and SMNVEV (reference sequence).

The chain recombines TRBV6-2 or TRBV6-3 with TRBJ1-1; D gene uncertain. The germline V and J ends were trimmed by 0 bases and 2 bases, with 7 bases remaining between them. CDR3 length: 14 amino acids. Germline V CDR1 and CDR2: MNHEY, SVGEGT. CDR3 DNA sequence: TGTGCCAGCAGTTACTCATTCGGCAACACTGAAGCTTTCTTT. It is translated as CASSYSFGNTEAFF.

The CDR3 protein is CASSPGYAGQETQYF. CDR3 DNA sequence: TGCGCCAGCAGCCCCGGGTATGCGGGACAAGAGACCCAGTACTTC. V gene TRBV5-1 combines with J gene TRBJ2-5; tentative D call: TRBD2 (6 bases). The germline gives CDR1 SGHRS, CDR2 YFSETQ. This CDR3 is 15 amino acids long. Trimming pared 4 bases from V and 2 bases from J, leaving 15 bases between.